One and the same sample provided the 20 T cell receptor beta chains below, sequenced in a study of vaccination and CD4 T cells after COVID-19. Sequencing of the DNA from cultured CD4+ T cells was carried out with the Oncomine TCR Beta short-read assay. A single record per CDR3 protein comes from TCRdb applying MiXCR to the PCR reads. The repertoire holds some 15,000 distinct CDR3 sequences, just under 80% seen once, with around 9.6% in the top ten. Antigens of these TCRs are unknown. Treatment: roughly 10-day PBMC culture with coronavirus spike peptide pools or control peptides (ViraFEST assay). The sample here was CD4+ T cells from blood, cultured in vitro, taken after SARS-CoV-2 vaccination. These receptors came from a human donor who received a COVID-19 vaccine.

This rearrangement joins TRBV7-7 to TRBJ2-3; D gene uncertain. Per germline, CDR1 SSHAT and CDR2 FNYEAQ (reference sequence). CDR3 length equals 13 residues. V was pared by 6 bases and J by 1 base, with 8 bases between. This CDR3 is CASSPIGTDTQYF. CDR3 bases: TGTGCCAGCAGTCCGATAGGCACAGATACGCAGTATTTT.

The rearrangement uses TRBV2 and TRBJ2-7; D may match TRBD1 or TRBD2 (5 bases each). V lost 8 bases and J 12 bases, leaving 17 bases between the germline ends. CDR1 and CDR2 from the germline V gene are SNHLY and FYNNEI. The CDR3 loop spans 11 amino acids. CDR3 sequence: CASSGALFPYF. The CDR3 coding sequence is TGTGCCAGCTCCGGGGCCCTCTTTCCGTACTTC. Supplemented by reference TRBV2 and TRBJ2-7, the full variable domain reads EPEVTQTPSHQVTQMGQEVILRCVPISNHLYFYWYRQILGQKVEFLVSFYNNEISEKSEIFDDQFSVERPDGSNFTLKIRSTKLEDSAMYFCASSGALFPYFGPGTRLTVT.

This rearrangement joins TRBV11-2 to TRBJ2-1, with 8 bases fitting TRBD2. V lost 3 bases and J lost 3; bases outside the gene matches: 13. The CDR3 is 18 residues long. Germline loops: CDR1 SGHAT, CDR2 FQNNGV. CDR3 nucleotides: TGTGCCAGCAGCTTTCGCCGGGTCGGGGGGGCAATCTACAATGAGCAGTTCTTC. Protein sequence: CASSFRRVGGAIYNEQFF.

This chain joins TRBV5-6 and TRBJ2-5; TRBD1 matches 7 bases. Looked up from germline, CDR1 is SGHDT and CDR2 is YYEEEE. The CDR3 has 13 residues. The V and J ends lost 6 bases and 2 bases, in that order; junction bases with no gene match: 4. CDR3 bases: TGTGCCAGCACCCTACAGGGGCAAGAGACCCAGTACTTC. Translated: CASTLQGQETQYF.

V usage is TRBV20-1 and J usage is TRBJ2-1, with 7 bases fitting TRBD2. The trim removed 3 bases at V and 4 bases at J, leaving 3 bases unmatched. Per the germline V gene, CDR1 is DFQATT and CDR2 is SNEGSKA (reference sequence). The CDR3 contains 13 residues. The CDR3 nucleotides are TGCAGTGCTAGTTGGGGGGGATACAATGAGCAGTTCTTC. It encodes CSASWGGYNEQFF.

The chain has TRBV7-8 and TRBJ2-3; 7 bases align to TRBD2. The germline gives CDR1 SGHVS, CDR2 FQNEAQ. The CDR3 has 16 amino acids. V lost 1 base to trimming and J lost 0 bases; unmatched junction nucleotides: 4. The CDR3 nucleotides are TGTGCCAGCAGCTTAGTGTCGGGACTAAGCACAGATACGCAGTATTTT. This translates into CASSLVSGLSTDTQYF.

This clonotype occurred a few times. The chain employs TRBV20-1 and TRBJ2-4, with 8 bases fitting TRBD1. Germline CDR1 is DFQATT and CDR2 is SNEGSKA (reference sequence). V gave up 1 base and J gave up 8 bases; unmatched junction bases: 10. The length of the CDR3 is 15 residues. In nucleotides, the CDR3 is TGCAGTGCTAGAGCCCCGGACAGGGTAATGGACATTCAGTACTTC. It is translated as CSARAPDRVMDIQYF.

This clonotype was seen just once. The gene calls are TRBV20-1 and TRBJ2-5; D ambiguous. CDR1 and CDR2 from the germline V gene are DFQATT and SNEGSKA (reference sequence). This CDR3 contains 15 residues. Trimming took 0 bases from V and 2 from J, leaving 13 bases between them. The CDR3 here is CSAREFGLVQETQYF. The CDR3 nucleotides read TGCAGTGCTAGAGAATTCGGTCTGGTTCAAGAGACCCAGTACTTC.

CDR3 nucleotides: TGTGCCAGCAGTGAGAGCGGACGGGCAGATACGCAGTATTTT. Translated: CASSESGRADTQYF. The chain links TRBV6-1 to TRBJ2-3, with D maybe TRBD2 (5 bases). Looked up from germline, CDR1 is MNHNS and CDR2 is SASEGT. The germline V and J ends were trimmed by 3 bases and 4 bases, with 11 bases remaining between them. The length of the CDR3 is 14 residues.

The chain is built from TRBV19 and TRBJ1-2; 9 positions match TRBD1. Per the germline V gene, CDR1 is LNHDA and CDR2 is SQIVND (reference sequence). The CDR3 length is 15 residues. The J segment lost 6 bases and the V segment lost 3 bases, leaving 8 bases of the junction unmatched. CDR3 sequence: CASSIQYRGQDGYTF. In nucleotides, the CDR3 is TGTGCCAGTAGTATTCAGTACAGGGGGCAGGATGGCTACACCTTC.

This clonotype was seen only a few times. The chain uses TRBV5-1 and TRBJ1-6, with 9 positions matching TRBD1. This CDR3 spans 14 amino acids. The germline CDR1 and CDR2 sequences are SGHRS and YFSETQ. The ends lost 4 bases at V and 9 bases at J; junction bases unmatched: 5. The CDR3 here is CASSPGTGISPLHF. The DNA of the CDR3 is TGCGCCAGCAGCCCGGGGACAGGGATTTCACCCCTCCACTTT.

Here the CDR3 reads CASSQRTIKGTRGRVFYGYTF. CDR3 DNA sequence: TGTGCCAGCAGCCAAAGGACCATTAAGGGGACCAGGGGGCGCGTGTTCTATGGCTACACCTTC. This sequence joins TRBV7-8 and TRBJ1-2; TRBD1 agrees at 8 bases. The V and J ends lost 5 bases and 4 bases, in that order; junction bases with no gene match: 27. Looked up from germline, CDR1 is SGHVS and CDR2 is FQNEAQ. The CDR3 loop spans 21 amino acids.

CDR3 DNA sequence: TGCGCCAGCAGTGAAGGCGGGGGGGCCCCAGATACGCAGTATTTT. Translation: CASSEGGGAPDTQYF. The chain has TRBV10-1 and TRBJ2-3; 9 bases are shared with TRBD2. Per the germline V gene, CDR1 is WNHNN and CDR2 is SYGVQD (reference sequence). The CDR3 is 15 amino acids. V lost 3 bases, J lost 4 bases, and 5 bases stayed unmatched.

The genes are TRBV24-1 and TRBJ2-2; D might be TRBD2 (5 bases). The germline gives CDR1 KGHDR, CDR2 SFDVKD. Deletions cut 3 bases from V and 6 bases from J, with 19 bases between. The CDR3 covers 17 residues. The CDR3 DNA is TGTGCCACCAGTGATACCGGGATCCGAGCCCCTGCCGGGGAGCTGTTTTTT. This sequence encodes CATSDTGIRAPAGELFF.

This clonotype was seen only a few times. Sequence at one end of the junction differs from germline and may be a read error. DNA for the CDR3: TGTGCCAGCAGCTTGGCAGCGGGGGGAAACACAGATACGCAGTATTTT. Translation: CASSLAAGGNTDTQYF. The chain carries TRBV10-2 and TRBJ2-3, with 9 nucleotides matching TRBD2. The CDR3 loop spans 16 amino acids. Germline V gene data show CDR1 as WSHSY and CDR2 as SAAADI.

The J gene is TRBJ1-6, the V gene TRBV6-4; 10 nucleotides align to TRBD1. Per the germline V gene, CDR1 is MRHNA and CDR2 is SNTAGT. With V trimmed by 6 bases and J by 8 bases, 4 bases remained unmatched. The CDR3 is 14 residues long. DNA for the CDR3: TGTGCCAGCAGGATGACAGGGGGCCATTCACCCCTCCACTTT. Its protein is CASRMTGGHSPLHF.

This chain links TRBV19 with TRBJ1-5, with unresolved D. The CDR3 sequence is 15 residues long. Germline V gives CDR1 LNHDA, CDR2 SQIVND (reference sequence). V shed 3 bases and J shed 6 bases, with 15 bases lying between them. The CDR3 is CASSIGREGIQPQHF. For the CDR3, the DNA is TGTGCCAGTAGTATCGGGCGGGAAGGGATTCAGCCCCAGCATTTT. Filled out from reference TRBV19 and TRBJ1-5, the complete variable domain reads DGGITQSPKYLFRKEGQNVTLSCEQNLNHDAMYWYRQDPGQGLRLIYYSQIVNDFQKGDIAEGYSVSREKKESFPLTVTSAQKNPTAFYLCASSIGREGIQPQHFGDGTRLSIL.

V usage is TRBV5-4 and J usage is TRBJ1-6; 8 bases fit TRBD1. Germline trimming cut 1 base from V and 5 bases from J; bases unmatched to any gene: 5. CDR3 size: 16 residues. Germline-derived CDR1 and CDR2 are SGHNT and YYREEE (reference sequence). Here the CDR3 DNA reads TGTGCCAGCAGCTTGCCGACAGGGGCGGATAATTCACCCCTCCACTTT. This translates into CASSLPTGADNSPLHF. The full variable domain, rest sourced from reference TRBV5-4 and TRBJ1-6, is ETGVTQSPTHLIKTRGQQVTLRCSSQSGHNTVSWYQQALGQGPQFIFQYYREEENGRGNFPPRFSGLQFPNYSSELNVNALELDDSALYLCASSLPTGADNSPLHFGNGTRLTVT.

The J gene is TRBJ2-3, the V gene TRBV19; 7 positions agree with TRBD2. Per the germline V gene, CDR1 is LNHDA and CDR2 is SQIVND (reference sequence). The CDR3 covers 14 residues. V was pared by 7 bases and J by 5 bases, with 9 bases of the junction left unmatched. The CDR3 sequence is CASKSQRGRDTQYF. The CDR3 coding sequence is TGTGCCAGTAAGTCTCAGCGGGGAAGAGATACGCAGTATTTT.

This clonotype has just one count. The V gene is TRBV14, the J gene TRBJ1-6; D call uncertain. V gave up 5 bases and J gave up 10 bases, with 9 bases separating them. This CDR3 spans 12 amino acids. Germline-derived CDR1 and CDR2 are SGHDN and FVKESK. The CDR3 spells CASSYDRSPLHF. The CDR3, as DNA: TGTGCCAGCAGCTATGATCGCTCACCCCTCCACTTT.